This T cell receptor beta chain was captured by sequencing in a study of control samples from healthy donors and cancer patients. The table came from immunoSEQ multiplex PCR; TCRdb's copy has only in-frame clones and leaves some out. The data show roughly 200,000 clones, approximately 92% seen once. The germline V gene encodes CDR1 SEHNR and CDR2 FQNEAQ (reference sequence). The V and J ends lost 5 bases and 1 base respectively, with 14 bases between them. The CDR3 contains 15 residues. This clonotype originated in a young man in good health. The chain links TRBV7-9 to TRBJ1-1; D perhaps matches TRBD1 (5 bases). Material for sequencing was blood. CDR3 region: CASSPSGRGNTEAFF. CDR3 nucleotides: TGTGCCAGCAGCCCCTCGGGACGGGGGAACACTGAAGCTTTCTTT.